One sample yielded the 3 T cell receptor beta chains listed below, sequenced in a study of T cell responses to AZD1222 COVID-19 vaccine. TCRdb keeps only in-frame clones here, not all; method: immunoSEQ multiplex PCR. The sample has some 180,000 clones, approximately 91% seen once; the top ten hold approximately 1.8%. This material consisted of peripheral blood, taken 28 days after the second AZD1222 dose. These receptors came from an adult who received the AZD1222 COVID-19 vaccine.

The CDR3 spells CASSQERPGRHQPQHF. The CDR3 nucleotides read TGCGCCAGCAGCCAAGAAAGGCCAGGTCGGCATCAGCCCCAGCATTTT. The chain uses TRBV4-1 and TRBJ1-5; no definite D call. This CDR3 is built from 16 residues. The germline V and J ends were trimmed by 0 bases and 5 bases, with 14 bases remaining between them. CDR1 is MGHRA and CDR2 is YSYEKL in the germline V gene.

This CDR3 reads CASSIGQGADNEQFF. CDR3 nucleotide sequence: TGTGCCAGCAGTATCGGACAGGGGGCTGACAATGAGCAGTTCTTC. J is TRBJ2-1 and V is TRBV27; TRBD1 matches at 11 bases. J gave up 5 bases and V 5 bases, and 5 bases lay outside the gene matches. The CDR3 is 15 residues long. Germline loops: CDR1 MNHEY, CDR2 SMNVEV (reference sequence).

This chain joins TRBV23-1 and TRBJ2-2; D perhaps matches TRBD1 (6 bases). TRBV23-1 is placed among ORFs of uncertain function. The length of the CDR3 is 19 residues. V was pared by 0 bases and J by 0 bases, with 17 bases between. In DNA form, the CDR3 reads TGCGCCAGCAGTCAATCTAAGAAATCAGGGGATACGAACACCGGGGAGCTGTTTTTT. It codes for CASSQSKKSGDTNTGELFF.